This T cell receptor beta chain was retrieved from a study of response to subunit inactivated influenza vaccine. This clonotype turned up a few times. TCRdb re-called the RT-PCR reads with MiXCR, one entry per CDR3 protein. The sample lists about 650,000 distinct CDR3 sequences, approximately 14% occurring once. Trimming removed 0 bases at V and 0 bases at J, with 9 bases between. Germline loops: CDR1 SGHRS, CDR2 YFSETQ. CDR3 length: 15 amino acids. The J gene is TRBJ2-5, the V gene TRBV5-1; a possible D gene is TRBD1 (6 bases). Sequenced here: PBMCs from blood, sampled roughly 12 days after vaccination. The TCR originated in a man in his forties or fifties who received an inactivated influenza vaccine. The CDR3 DNA is TGCGCCAGCAGCTTGGGGGGACACAACCAAGAGACCCAGTACTTC. Its protein product is CASSLGGHNQETQYF.